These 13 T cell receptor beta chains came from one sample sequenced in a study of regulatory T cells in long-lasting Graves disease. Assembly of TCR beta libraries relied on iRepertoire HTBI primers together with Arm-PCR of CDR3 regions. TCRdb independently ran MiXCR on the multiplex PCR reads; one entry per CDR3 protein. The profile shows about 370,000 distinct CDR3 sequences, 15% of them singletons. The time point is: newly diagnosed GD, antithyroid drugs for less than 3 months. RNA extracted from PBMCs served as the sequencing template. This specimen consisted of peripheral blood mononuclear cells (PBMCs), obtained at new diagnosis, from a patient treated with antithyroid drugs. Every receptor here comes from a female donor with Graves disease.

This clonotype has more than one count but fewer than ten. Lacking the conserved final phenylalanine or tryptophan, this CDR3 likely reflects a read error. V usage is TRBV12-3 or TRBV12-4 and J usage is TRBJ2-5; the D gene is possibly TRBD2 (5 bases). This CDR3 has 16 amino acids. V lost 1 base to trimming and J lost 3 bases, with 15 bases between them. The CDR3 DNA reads TGTGCCAGCAGTTTAGTTGGTAGCGTTAGGGAAGAGACCCAGTACCTC. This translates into CASSLVGSVREETQYL.

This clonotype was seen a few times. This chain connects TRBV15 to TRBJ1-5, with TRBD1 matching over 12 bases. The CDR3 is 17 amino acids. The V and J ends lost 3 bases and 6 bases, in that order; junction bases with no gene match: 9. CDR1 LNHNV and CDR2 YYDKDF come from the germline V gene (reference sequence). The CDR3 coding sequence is TGTGCCACCAGCAGGTGGAGTGGGACAGGGGGCGGTCAGCCCCAGCATTTT. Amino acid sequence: CATSRWSGTGGGQPQHF.

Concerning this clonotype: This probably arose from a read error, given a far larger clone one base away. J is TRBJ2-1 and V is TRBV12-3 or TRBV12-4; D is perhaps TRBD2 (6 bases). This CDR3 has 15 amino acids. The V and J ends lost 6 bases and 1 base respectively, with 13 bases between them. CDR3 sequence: CASSTRRGSYNEQFF. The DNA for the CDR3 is TGTGCCAGCAGCACCAGACGGGGGTCCTACAATGAGCAGTTCTTC.

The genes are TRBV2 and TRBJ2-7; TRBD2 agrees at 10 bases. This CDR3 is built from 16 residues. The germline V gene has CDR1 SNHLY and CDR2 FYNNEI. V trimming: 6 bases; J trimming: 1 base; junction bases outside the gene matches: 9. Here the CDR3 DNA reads TGTGCCAGCAGAGAAACTAGCGGGGCAGGGTCCTACGAGCAGTACTTC. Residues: CASRETSGAGSYEQYF. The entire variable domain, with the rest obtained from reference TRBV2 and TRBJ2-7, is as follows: EPEVTQTPSHQVTQMGQEVILRCVPISNHLYFYWYRQILGQKVEFLVSFYNNEISEKSEIFDDQFSVERPDGSNFTLKIRSTKLEDSAMYFCASRETSGAGSYEQYFGPGTRLTVT.

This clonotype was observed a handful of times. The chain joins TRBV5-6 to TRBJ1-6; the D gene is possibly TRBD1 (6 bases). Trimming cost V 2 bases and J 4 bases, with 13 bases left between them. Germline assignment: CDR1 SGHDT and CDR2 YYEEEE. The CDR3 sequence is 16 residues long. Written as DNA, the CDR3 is TGTGCCAGCAGCTTTGGGCCCGGACAGTATAATTCACCCCTCCACTTT. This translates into CASSFGPGQYNSPLHF.

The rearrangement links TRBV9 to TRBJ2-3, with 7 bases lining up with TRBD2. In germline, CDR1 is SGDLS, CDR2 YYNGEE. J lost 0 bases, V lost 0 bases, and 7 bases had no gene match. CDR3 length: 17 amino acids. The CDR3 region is CASSVGTSSGSTDTQYF. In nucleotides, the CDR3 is TGTGCCAGCAGCGTAGGGACTAGTTCAGGGAGCACAGATACGCAGTATTTT.

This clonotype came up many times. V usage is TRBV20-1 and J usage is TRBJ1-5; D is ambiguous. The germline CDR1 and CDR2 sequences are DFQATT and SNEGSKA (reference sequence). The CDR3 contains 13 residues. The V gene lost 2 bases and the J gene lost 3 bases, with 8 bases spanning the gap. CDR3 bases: TGCAGTGCTAGACTCAGCAACAATCAGCCCCAGCATTTT. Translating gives CSARLSNNQPQHF.

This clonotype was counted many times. CDR3 residues: CASSYWGGQPQHF. CDR3 bases: TGTGCCAGCAGTTACTGGGGGGGTCAGCCCCAGCATTTT. The J gene is TRBJ1-5, the V gene TRBV6-5, with D possibly being TRBD1 (5 bases). This CDR3 is 13 amino acids long. Trimming took off 1 base at V and 6 bases at J, with 7 bases between the two ends. Germline V gene sequence: CDR1 MNHEY, CDR2 SVGAGI.

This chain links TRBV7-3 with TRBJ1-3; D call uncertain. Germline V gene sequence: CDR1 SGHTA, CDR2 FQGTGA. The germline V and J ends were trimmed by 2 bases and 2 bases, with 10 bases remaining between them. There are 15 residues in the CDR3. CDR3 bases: TGTGCCAGCAGCTTAGTCCTTCACACTGGAAACACCATATATTTT. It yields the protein CASSLVLHTGNTIYF. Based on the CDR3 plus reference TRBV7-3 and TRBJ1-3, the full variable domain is GAGVSQTPSNKVTEKGKYVELRCDPISGHTALYWYRQSLGQGPEFLIYFQGTGAADDSGLPNDRFFAVRPEGSVSTLKIQRTERGDSAVYLCASSLVLHTGNTIYFGEGSWLTVV.

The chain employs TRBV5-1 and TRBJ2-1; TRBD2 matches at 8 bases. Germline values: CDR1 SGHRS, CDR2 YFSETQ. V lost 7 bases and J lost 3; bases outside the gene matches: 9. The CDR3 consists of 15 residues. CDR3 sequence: CASCHGTSSYNEQFF. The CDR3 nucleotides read TGCGCCAGCTGTCACGGGACTAGTAGCTACAATGAGCAGTTCTTC.

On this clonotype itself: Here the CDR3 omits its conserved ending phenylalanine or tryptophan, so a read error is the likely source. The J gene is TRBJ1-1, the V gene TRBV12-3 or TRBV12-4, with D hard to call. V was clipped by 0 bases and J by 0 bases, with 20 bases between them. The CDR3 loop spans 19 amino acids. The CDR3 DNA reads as TGTGCCAGCAGTTTAGCCTTGGGGTCGGCAACGATTATGAACACTGAAGCTTTCCTT. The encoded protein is CASSLALGSATIMNTEAFL.

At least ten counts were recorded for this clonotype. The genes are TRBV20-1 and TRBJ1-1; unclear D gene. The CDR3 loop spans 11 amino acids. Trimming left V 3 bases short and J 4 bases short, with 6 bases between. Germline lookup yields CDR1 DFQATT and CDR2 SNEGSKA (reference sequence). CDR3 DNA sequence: TGCAGTGCTAGGGGAGGCACTGAAGCTTTCTTT. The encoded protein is CSARGGTEAFF.

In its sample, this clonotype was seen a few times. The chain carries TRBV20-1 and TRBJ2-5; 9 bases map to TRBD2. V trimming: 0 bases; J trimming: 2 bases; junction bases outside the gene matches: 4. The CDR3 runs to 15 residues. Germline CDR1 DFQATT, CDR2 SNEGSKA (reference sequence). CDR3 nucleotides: TGCAGTGCTAGAGACGGACTAGCGACACAAGAGACCCAGTACTTC. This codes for CSARDGLATQETQYF.